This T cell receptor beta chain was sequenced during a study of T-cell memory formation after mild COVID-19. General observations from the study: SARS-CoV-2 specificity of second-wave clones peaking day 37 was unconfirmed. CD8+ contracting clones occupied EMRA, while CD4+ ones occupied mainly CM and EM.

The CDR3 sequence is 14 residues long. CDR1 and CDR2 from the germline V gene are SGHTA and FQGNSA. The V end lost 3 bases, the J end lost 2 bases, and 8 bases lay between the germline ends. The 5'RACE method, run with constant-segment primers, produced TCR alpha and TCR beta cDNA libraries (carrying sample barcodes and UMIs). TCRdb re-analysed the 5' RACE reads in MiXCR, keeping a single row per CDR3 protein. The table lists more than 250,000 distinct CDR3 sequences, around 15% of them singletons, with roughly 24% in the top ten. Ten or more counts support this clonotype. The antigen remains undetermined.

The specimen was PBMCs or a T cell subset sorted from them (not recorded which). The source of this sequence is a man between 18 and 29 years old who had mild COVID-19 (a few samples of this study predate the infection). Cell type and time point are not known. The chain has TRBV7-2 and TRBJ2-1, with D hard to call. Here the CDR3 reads CASSFDPTYNEQFF. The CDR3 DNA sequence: TGTGCCAGCAGCTTCGACCCCACCTACAATGAGCAGTTCTTC. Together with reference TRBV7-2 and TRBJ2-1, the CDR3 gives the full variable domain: GAGVSQSPSNKVTEKGKDVELRCDPISGHTALYWYRQSLGQGLEFLIYFQGNSAPDKSGLPSDRFSAERTGGSVSTLTIQRTQQEDSAVYLCASSFDPTYNEQFFGPGTRLTVL.